This T cell receptor beta chain stems from a study of T cell repertoires in cytomegalovirus infection. At the level of the study: Evidence of both CMV infection and a matching HLA type came from public TCR beta signatures.

The table lists this clonotype with a few counts. TCRdb called the reads again in MiXCR, with one record for every CDR3 protein. This table holds 510,000 or so distinct CDR3 sequences, approximately 25% found once. The TCR was taken from a human donor in good health (CMV status not recorded). Some clones in this sample may be carry-over from other donors' samples. Source material: PBMCs.

The CDR3 DNA reads as TGTGCCTGCCAAGATGGGGGTCCTGGCGAGCAGTACGTC. Amino acids: CACQDGGPGEQYV. The gene calls are TRBV6-2 or TRBV6-3 and TRBJ2-7; D could derive from TRBD1 or TRBD2 (5 bases each). The CDR3 covers 13 residues. CDR1 MNHEY and CDR2 SVGEGT come from the germline V gene. V lost 11 bases to trimming and J lost 6 bases, with 20 bases between them.